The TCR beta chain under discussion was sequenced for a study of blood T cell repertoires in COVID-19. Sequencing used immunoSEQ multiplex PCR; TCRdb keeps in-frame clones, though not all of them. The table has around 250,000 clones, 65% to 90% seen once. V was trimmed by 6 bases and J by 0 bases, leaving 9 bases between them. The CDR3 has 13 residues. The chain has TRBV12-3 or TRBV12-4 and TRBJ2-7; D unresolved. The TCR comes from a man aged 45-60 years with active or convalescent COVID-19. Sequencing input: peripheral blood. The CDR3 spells CASSQRSSYEQYF. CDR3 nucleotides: TGTGCCAGCAGCCAGAGGAGCTCCTACGAGCAGTACTTC.